A selection of T cell receptor beta chains follows, all from one sample in a study of vaccination and CD4 T cells after COVID-19. No antigens are known for them. TCRdb recomputed calls from the PCR reads with MiXCR, one row per CDR3 protein. Altogether roughly 16,000 distinct CDR3 sequences are present, 44% being singletons, with the ten largest covering about 3.5%. Sequencing was carried out using CD4+ T cells from blood, cultured in vitro. The receptors were sampled from a human donor who had recovered from COVID-19. The CDR3 runs from the conserved cysteine through the conserved F or W. The D gene is left open where the match is weak. Expanded clones get a size class; other rows say once, few or many, or leave the size out.

d_call,clone_size,j_call,v_call,cdr3_aa,cdr3_nt
TRBD2,NA,TRBJ2-7,TRBV6-1,CASSASPDTSGGF,TGTGCCAGCAGTGCTTCTCCGGACACTAGCGGTGGGTTC
TRBD1,NA,TRBJ2-2,TRBV7-8,CASSLARQGQTGELFF,TGTGCCAGCAGCTTAGCGCGACAGGGTCAAACCGGGGAGCTGTTTTTT
NA,NA,TRBJ2-3,TRBV24-1,CATSDVESSVGFADTQYF,TGTGCCACCAGTGATGTCGAAAGCTCGGTCGGGTTTGCAGATACGCAGTATTTT
TRBD1,NA,TRBJ2-2,TRBV2,CASSRQGKNTGELFF,TGTGCCAGCAGTAGACAGGGCAAGAACACCGGGGAGCTGTTTTTT
NA,medium-sized,TRBJ2-1,TRBV12-2,CASRVRGPRYNEQFF,TGTGCAAGTCGCGTTCGTGGGCCGCGTTACAATGAGCAGTTCTTC
NA,few,TRBJ2-2,TRBV11-3,CASSLGELSGELFF,TGTGCCAGCAGCTTAGGAGAGCTATCCGGGGAGCTGTTTTTT
TRBD1,NA,TRBJ1-2,TRBV27,CASSSTGESYGYTF,TGTGCCAGCAGTTCTACAGGGGAAAGCTATGGCTACACCTTC
NA,NA,TRBJ1-1,TRBV7-9,CASSNRAQAFF,TGTGCCAGCAGCAACCGGGCTCAAGCTTTCTTT
NA,few,TRBJ1-4,TRBV6-1,CASSPPGRNEKLFF,TGTGCCAGCAGCCCGCCGGGGAGGAATGAAAAACTGTTTTTT
TRBD2,NA,TRBJ2-5,TRBV12-3/TRBV12-4,CASSFLAGAQETQYF,TGTGCCAGCAGTTTCCTAGCGGGAGCCCAAGAGACCCAGTACTTC
TRBD2,once,TRBJ2-1,TRBV5-4,CASSFSGRARINEQFF,TGTGCCAGCAGCTTTAGCGGGAGGGCCCGTATAAATGAGCAGTTCTTC
TRBD1,NA,TRBJ1-2,TRBV7-2,CASSLTGQGDYGYTF,TGTGCCAGCAGCTTAACGGGACAGGGGGACTATGGCTACACCTTC
NA,NA,TRBJ1-4,TRBV19,CASSPGRINEKLFF,TGTGCCAGTAGTCCCGGACGGATTAATGAAAAACTGTTTTTT
NA,NA,TRBJ2-5,TRBV6-1,CATRGVETQYF,TGTGCCACCAGGGGCGTAGAGACCCAGTACTTC
TRBD2,once,TRBJ2-1,TRBV5-4,CASSPTSGRDRNEQFF,TGTGCCAGCAGCCCAACTAGCGGGAGGGACCGGAATGAGCAGTTCTTC
NA,NA,TRBJ2-5,TRBV2,CASGPETPQYF,TGTGCCAGCGGACCAGAAACGCCCCAGTACTTC
TRBD2,few,TRBJ2-3,TRBV7-9,CASSSGLAGDTQYF,TGTGCCAGCAGCTCGGGACTAGCGGGAGATACGCAGTATTTT
NA,few,TRBJ1-5,TRBV6-1,CASTGLGGYPDQPQHF,TGTGCCAGCACCGGATTGGGCGGGTACCCCGATCAGCCCCAGCATTTT
TRBD2,NA,TRBJ2-5,TRBV28,CASNRLAGDPQYF,TGTGCCAGCAACCGACTAGCGGGAGATCCCCAGTACTTC
TRBD2,few,TRBJ2-5,TRBV7-3,CASSSQGGETQYF,TGTGCCAGCAGCTCTCAGGGAGGGGAGACCCAGTACTTC